Listed below are T cell receptor beta chains from one sample, sequenced in a study of beta chain features in type 1 diabetes. Clones were read by immunoSEQ multiplex PCR, and TCRdb kept only the in-frame ones, dropping some. The sample shows more than 100,000 clones, roughly 15% of them seen only once. The sequenced material came from central memory CD4+ T cells from blood. The receptors were sampled from a man aged 25 to 40 with type 1 diabetes. CDR3s include the opening cysteine and the closing phenylalanine or tryptophan. The order of the fields is clone size, J gene, D gene, V gene, CDR3 length, CDR3 DNA, CDR3 protein. A D gene is named only where the DNA matches it firmly. Clone size is stated in some rows and not others, as once, few, many or a class when expanded.

>few|TRBJ1-2|.|TRBV29-1|11
TGCAGCGTTAGGGTTAGCTATGGCTACACCTTC
CSVRVSYGYTF
>few|TRBJ1-2|TRBD1|TRBV6-1|13
TGTGCCAGCAGTGAAGAGGACAGGTCCGGCTACACCTTC
CASSEEDRSGYTF
>few|TRBJ2-1|TRBD1|TRBV5-1|14
TGCGCCAGCTCCGGGACAGGGGGAAACAATGAGCAGTTCTTC
CASSGTGGNNEQFF
>many|TRBJ2-3|TRBD1|TRBV10-3|14
TGTGCCATTATGGACAGGGATCGGACAGATACGCAGTATTTT
CAIMDRDRTDTQYF
>.|TRBJ2-6|.|TRBV30|15
TGTGCCTGGAGTGTAAAAGGGTTCGGGGCCAACGTCCTGACTTTC
CAWSVKGFGANVLTF
>.|TRBJ2-3|TRBD1|TRBV10-3|16
TGTGCCATCAGGGGGGACAGCCTTACTAGCACAGATACGCAGTATTTT
CAIRGDSLTSTDTQYF
>few|TRBJ1-2|.|TRBV4-2|15
TGTGCCAGCAGCCAAGAGCCGGTGATCAACTATGGCTACACCTTC
CASSQEPVINYGYTF
>.|TRBJ1-2|TRBD1|TRBV6-5|13
TGTGCCAGCAGCCCCGAGAGGGGGCGAGGCTACACCTTC
CASSPERGRGYTF
>.|TRBJ1-1|.|TRBV18|13
TGTGCCAGCTCACCTCCCGGAGAGGGAGTAGCTTTCTTT
CASSPPGEGVAFF
>.|TRBJ2-1|TRBD2|TRBV25-1|17
TGTGCCAGCAGTGTTGGGCCTAGCGGATTCTCCTACAATGAGCAGTTCTTC
CASSVGPSGFSYNEQFF
>many|TRBJ1-5|.|TRBV6-6|14
TGTGCCAGCAGTTACGGGCAGGGGAATCAGCCCCAGCATTTT
CASSYGQGNQPQHF
>few|TRBJ1-3|.|TRBV30|14
TGTGCCTGGAGCCAGGGAGTCCCTGGAAACACCATATATTTT
CAWSQGVPGNTIYF
>few|TRBJ2-1|.|TRBV4-2|15
TGTGCCAGCAGCCAAGACAGGGCTAGTTACAATGAGCAGTTCTTC
CASSQDRASYNEQFF
>.|TRBJ2-7|.|TRBV2|10
TGTGCCAGCCGTACTTACGAGCAGTACTTC
CASRTYEQYF
>.|TRBJ2-5|.|TRBV7-8|15
TGTGCCAGCAGCTTAGCGACGGGGGCGCGAGAGACCCAGTACTTC
CASSLATGARETQYF
>few|TRBJ2-7|.|TRBV9|14
TGTGCCAGCAGCGTAGGGTACGACCCCTACGAGCAGTACTTC
CASSVGYDPYEQYF
>.|TRBJ2-2|.|TRBV11-3|11
TGTGCCACCCGTCGAACCGGGGAGCTGTTTTTT
CATRRTGELFF
>.|TRBJ1-1|.|TRBV29-1|10
TGCAGCGCTGTAAACACTGAAGCTTTCTTT
CSAVNTEAFF
>few|TRBJ2-3|.|TRBV2|15
TGTGCCAGCAGTGAAGCCGGACTATCGTCAGATACGCAGTATTTT
CASSEAGLSSDTQYF
>.|TRBJ1-2|.|TRBV6-5|14
TGTGCCAGCAGAAACAGGGTAGACTTAGGTGGCTACACCTTC
CASRNRVDLGGYTF
>.|TRBJ2-7|.|TRBV18|13
TGTGCCAGCTCCGGAGAGGGTTCCTACGAGCAGTACTTC
CASSGEGSYEQYF
>many|TRBJ2-7|.|TRBV9|13
TGTGCCAGCAGCCCCACAACGGGCTACGAGCAGTACTTC
CASSPTTGYEQYF
>.|TRBJ2-3|.|TRBV29-1|12
TGCAGCGTTGATTTCGGTTCCGATACGCAGTATTTT
CSVDFGSDTQYF
>.|TRBJ2-3|.|TRBV6-6|13
TGTGCCAGCAGCCCATATAGCACAGATACGCAGTATTTT
CASSPYSTDTQYF
>few|TRBJ1-6|.|TRBV6-1|14
TGTGCCAGCAGTGAATGGGGAGGGCATTCACCCCTCCACTTT
CASSEWGGHSPLHF
>.|TRBJ2-7|.|TRBV29-1|14
TGCAGCGTTGAAGGAGGAACAGGTAGGACCGAGCAGTACTTC
CSVEGGTGRTEQYF
>.|TRBJ1-4|TRBD1|TRBV7-9|15
TGTGCCAGCAGCCCCATGACAGGGTATGGCGAAAAACTGTTTTTT
CASSPMTGYGEKLFF
>many|TRBJ2-7|.|TRBV20-1|11
TGCAGTGCCCGAGACAGCTACGAGCAGTACTTC
CSARDSYEQYF
>.|TRBJ2-1|.|TRBV20-1|11
TGCAGTGCTGGGAGGGGGGGAGAGCAGTTCTTC
CSAGRGGEQFF
>.|TRBJ2-3|TRBD2|TRBV7-8|16
TGTGCCAGCAGCCGGACTAGTTCGGCTTTCACAGATACGCAGTATTTT
CASSRTSSAFTDTQYF
>.|TRBJ1-2|.|TRBV5-6|13
TGTGCCAGTGGGATGGGAGGGAACTATGGCTACACCTTC
CASGMGGNYGYTF
>few|TRBJ1-1|TRBD1|TRBV11-3|16
TGTGCCAGCAGCTTAATTCTCTGGCAGGGGGAGAGTGAAGCTTTCTTT
CASSLILWQGESEAFF
>.|TRBJ2-1|.|TRBV21-1|16
TGTGCCAGCTTTCTGAAACCTAGCGGGGGGCAACTTGAGCAGTTCTTC
CASFLKPSGGQLEQFF
>.|TRBJ2-5|.|TRBV14|14
TGTGCCAGCAGCCAAGGGGCGGTCTCAGAGACCCAGTACTTC
CASSQGAVSETQYF
>few|TRBJ2-7|TRBD1|TRBV5-1|15
TGCGCCAGCAGCTTGGAGGGACAGGGGGCTGACGAGCAGTACTTC
CASSLEGQGADEQYF
>many|TRBJ2-4|.|TRBV5-1|15
TGCGCCAGCAGCTTGGAAGGGCCCGGCAAAAACATTCAGTACTTC
CASSLEGPGKNIQYF
>many|TRBJ2-1|.|TRBV12-5|13
TGTGCTAGTCGGTCCGGTGCCTACAATGAGCAGTTCTTC
CASRSGAYNEQFF